These 4 T cell receptor beta chains came from one sample sequenced in a study of Graves' ophthalmopathy and Graves' hyperthyroidism. RNA transcripts were the source from which TCR beta CDR3 regions were amplified. The library came from an HTBI-primed first-round RT-PCR and a second-round multiplex PCR. TCRdb recomputed calls from the multiplex PCR reads with MiXCR, one row per CDR3 protein. The sample has tens of thousands of distinct CDR3 sequences, less than 65% seen once. Specimen: peripheral blood. Receptor source: an adult woman with Graves' ophthalmopathy.

A word on this clonotype: Given a much more abundant clone one base away, this may be a read error. The V call is TRBV4-2, the J call TRBJ2-7, with 7 bases aligning to TRBD1. V dropped 4 bases and J dropped 2; count of bases not matched to a gene: 8. The CDR3 covers 15 residues. Germline lookup yields CDR1 LGHNA and CDR2 YNFKEQ. The CDR3 protein is CASSPADRSAYEQYF. The CDR3 region has the DNA TGTGCCAGCAGCCCCGCGGACAGGAGTGCCTACGAGCAGTACTTC.

The rearrangement joins TRBV6-4 to TRBJ2-2; 9 bases match TRBD1. CDR1 is MRHNA, CDR2 SNTAGT, per germline. The CDR3 length is 16 residues. With V trimmed by 2 bases and J by 0 bases, 1 base remained unmatched. The CDR3 DNA reads TGTGCCAGCAGTGACGACAGGGGGACGAACACCGGGGAGCTGTTTTTT. Protein sequence: CASSDDRGTNTGELFF.

This clonotype was observed many times. The V gene is TRBV9, the J gene TRBJ2-2; D is uncertain. V was clipped by 0 bases and J by 4 bases, with 1 base between them. Germline V CDR1 and CDR2: SGDLS, YYNGEE. CDR3 length: 12 amino acids. The CDR3 DNA follows: TGTGCCAGCAGCGTAGGCACCGGGGAGCTGTTTTTT. Translated, it gives CASSVGTGELFF. Drawing the rest from reference TRBV9 and TRBJ2-2, the complete variable domain is DSGVTQTPKHLITATGQRVTLRCSPRSGDLSVYWYQQSLDQGLQFLIQYYNGEERAKGNILERFSAQQFPDLHSELNLSSLELGDSALYFCASSVGTGELFFGEGSRLTVL.

This clonotype was recorded many times. The chain links TRBV14 to TRBJ2-5, with D tentatively TRBD2 (5 bases). CDR1 and CDR2 (germline): SGHDN, FVKESK. The CDR3 totals 15 residues. V was pared by 3 bases and J by 2 bases, with 13 bases between. CDR3 DNA sequence: TGTGCCAGCAGCCACAGACTACCCAAGCAAGAGACCCAGTACTTC. It encodes CASSHRLPKQETQYF.